This paragraph reports one T cell receptor beta chain. These data come from a study of Tregs in tolerant kidney transplant recipients. This CDR3 is 12 amino acids long. Trimming removed 4 bases at V and 8 bases at J, with 12 bases between. Germline V gives CDR1 SGHRS, CDR2 YFSETQ. Method: immunoSEQ multiplex PCR; TCRdb's copy keeps in-frame clones and lacks some. The table lists approximately 66,000 clones, 75% to 90% of them singletons, with roughly 2.2% in the top ten. CD4+CD25+CD127- Tregs, CD4+CD25- non-Tregs, CD4 and CD8 cells were sorted. This chain connects TRBV5-1 to TRBJ1-2; no reliable D call. The receptor was isolated from a human donor who received a combined kidney and bone marrow transplant. The source was Tregs from blood, collected before the transplant. The CDR3 protein is CASSPSFGGYTF. CDR3 in DNA: TGCGCCAGCAGCCCCTCCTTTGGGGGCTACACCTTC.